These 3 T cell receptor beta chains originate from one sample sequenced in a study of T cells in Graves' hyperthyroidism and ophthalmopathy. Researchers amplified the TCR beta CDR3 regions from RNA transcripts. Using the HTBI primer set, a first-round RT-PCR was run on the TCR CDR3. TCRdb reprocessed the multiplex PCR reads with MiXCR, giving one entry per CDR3 protein. This repertoire shows fewer than 200,000 distinct CDR3 sequences, about a sixth found once; its top ten account for about 29%. Sequenced sample: blood. The receptors here all came from a woman between 45 and 65 years old with Graves' hyperthyroidism.

Only a few counts were recorded for this clonotype. This rearrangement joins TRBV7-3 to TRBJ2-3, with 11 bases aligning to TRBD2. Germline V gene lookup returns CDR1 SGHTA and CDR2 FQGTGA. There are 17 residues in the CDR3. The V and J ends lost 3 bases and 0 bases, in that order; junction bases with no gene match: 5. The CDR3 sequence is CASSLFVAGGSTDTQYF. The CDR3 DNA follows: TGTGCCAGCAGCTTGTTCGTAGCGGGGGGGAGCACAGATACGCAGTATTTT.

V gene TRBV28 combines with J gene TRBJ1-2; D possibly corresponds to TRBD1 (5 bases). The germline V gene has CDR1 MDHEN and CDR2 SYDVKM. The V end was cut by 5 bases, the J end by 3 bases, with 19 bases between. There are 16 residues in the CDR3. The CDR3 region has the DNA TGTGCCAGCAGTGTGGGGTTTCGGGGGGACCACTATGGCTACACCTTC. Its protein is CASSVGFRGDHYGYTF.

This clonotype was seen at least ten times. V and J are TRBV9 and TRBJ2-3; TRBD2 matches 8 bases. CDR1 and CDR2 from the germline V gene are SGDLS and YYNGEE. V lost 0 bases and J lost 3; bases outside the gene matches: 3. The CDR3 sequence is 15 residues long. The DNA for the CDR3 is TGTGCCAGCAGCGTAGCGGGGGGGTGGACAGATACGCAGTATTTT. Translating it yields CASSVAGGWTDTQYF.